This entry lists 16 T cell receptor beta chains sequenced from one sample in a study of blood T cell repertoires in COVID-19. Here immunoSEQ multiplex PCR was the method, and the copy in TCRdb shows in-frame clones only, minus some. The table records approximately 170,000 clones, 80% to 90% of them present only once. The sequenced material came from peripheral blood. These receptors came from a woman of 80 years or more with COVID-19, enrolled during active disease.

The chain recombines TRBV6-6 with TRBJ1-1; TRBD1 aligns across 7 bases. The V gene's germline CDR1 is MNHNY and CDR2 SVGAGI (reference sequence). Germline trimming cut 6 bases from V and 8 bases from J; bases unmatched to any gene: 12. This CDR3 contains 14 residues. CDR3 nucleotide sequence: TGTGCCAGCAGGGCGACAGGGCCTGGAGGGGAAGCTTTCTTT. It specifies CASRATGPGGEAFF.

The chain couples TRBV11-2 to TRBJ2-5; D is perhaps TRBD2 (5 bases). V was cut by 5 bases and J by 1 base, with 14 bases left in between. Germline V gene sequence: CDR1 SGHAT, CDR2 FQNNGV. The CDR3 contains 15 residues. The CDR3 DNA follows: TGTGCCAGCAGCCCGACTACGGGGTTCCAAGAGACCCAGTACTTC. It specifies CASSPTTGFQETQYF.

For this clone: Other DNA sequences in the sample encode the same CDR3. V is TRBV5-1 and J is TRBJ2-5; a weak D match, TRBD1 (6 bases). CDR1 and CDR2 (germline): SGHRS, YFSETQ. Trimming shortened V by 0 bases and J by 3 bases, and 9 bases separated the two germline ends. The CDR3 sequence is 14 residues long. This CDR3 reads CASSLGQVEETQYF. CDR3 DNA sequence: TGCGCCAGCAGCTTGGGACAGGTCGAAGAGACCCAGTACTTC.

This chain links TRBV7-8 with TRBJ2-2, with 7 bases matching TRBD2. CDR1 and CDR2 from the germline V gene are SGHVS and FQNEAQ. J gave up 1 base and V 5 bases, and 7 bases lay outside the gene matches. The CDR3 has 16 amino acids. CDR3 protein: CASSPLAAQNTGELFF. CDR3 nucleotides: TGTGCCAGCAGCCCCCTAGCGGCTCAGAACACCGGGGAGCTGTTTTTT.

The chain has TRBV5-1 and TRBJ1-4; 8 bases line up with TRBD1. Germline CDR1 reads SGHRS; CDR2 reads YFSETQ. After removal of 0 bases from V and 2 bases from J, the junction contained 6 bases not matched to a gene. The CDR3 sequence is 17 residues long. The CDR3 nucleotides are TGCGCCAGCAGCTTGGGGACAGGGAGCGAGACTAATGAAAAACTGTTTTTT. This codes for CASSLGTGSETNEKLFF.

The V call is TRBV7-3, the J call TRBJ2-1, with a weak D call TRBD1 (7 bases). CDR1 is SGHTA, CDR2 FQGTGA, per germline. CDR3 size: 16 residues. The germline V and J ends were trimmed by 2 bases and 6 bases, with 17 bases remaining between them. The CDR3 region is CASSLFGGQSPNEQFF. CDR3 DNA sequence: TGTGCCAGCAGCTTATTCGGGGGACAGAGCCCCAATGAGCAGTTCTTC.

The rearrangement joins TRBV14 to TRBJ1-2; the D gene is possibly TRBD1 (6 bases). CDR1 and CDR2 (germline): SGHDN, FVKESK. Trimming stripped 4 bases from V and 3 bases from J, with 12 bases between. This CDR3 region has 14 residues. CDR3 coding DNA: TGTGCCAGCAGCCCTACAGGGTCCCACTATGGCTACACCTTC. Translation: CASSPTGSHYGYTF.

This chain connects TRBV3-1 (or the pseudogene TRBV3-2) to TRBJ1-1, with TRBD1 identical over 8 bases. The CDR3 spans 11 residues. Germline loops: CDR1 LGHDT, CDR2 YNNKEL (reference sequence). The V and J ends lost 6 bases and 7 bases, in that order; junction bases with no gene match: 1. CDR3 bases: TGTGCCAGCAGGGGACAGGTTGAAGCTTTCTTT. Its translation: CASRGQVEAFF.

The chain carries TRBV19 and TRBJ2-7; TRBD1 agrees at 8 bases. The germline V gene encodes CDR1 LNHDA and CDR2 SQIVND (reference sequence). CDR3 length: 15 residues. After removal of 10 bases from V and 2 bases from J, the junction contained 13 bases not matched to a gene. CDR3 protein: CATQIRDRPPYEQYF. CDR3 DNA sequence: TGTGCCACTCAGATCCGGGACAGGCCCCCCTACGAGCAGTACTTC.

The chain links TRBV27 to TRBJ2-5; 10 bases agree with TRBD1. The germline gives CDR1 MNHEY, CDR2 SMNVEV (reference sequence). Trimming cost V 4 bases and J 3 bases; bases outside gene matches: 8. CDR3 length equals 16 residues. CDR3 loop: CASSSWTGGLEETQYF. CDR3 coding DNA: TGTGCCAGCAGTTCTTGGACAGGGGGACTAGAAGAGACCCAGTACTTC.

J is TRBJ1-1 and V is TRBV18, with a tentative D call TRBD1 (5 bases). The CDR3 has 13 residues. V lost 3 bases to trimming and J lost 7 bases, with 12 bases between them. The germline gives CDR1 KGHSH, CDR2 LQKENI. The CDR3 bases are TGTGCCAGCTCACCGAATTTGGACAATGAAGCTTTCTTT. It yields the protein CASSPNLDNEAFF.

The chain carries TRBV5-1 and TRBJ2-2, with TRBD1 matching over 8 bases. Germline assignment: CDR1 SGHRS and CDR2 YFSETQ. The CDR3 covers 15 residues. J was trimmed by 4 bases and V by 5 bases; bases with no gene match: 7. This CDR3 reads CASRPQGASTGELFF. The CDR3 DNA is TGCGCCAGCAGACCGCAGGGGGCTAGCACCGGGGAGCTGTTTTTT.

This chain links TRBV19 with TRBJ2-7, with D perhaps matching TRBD1 (7 bases). Trimming stripped 5 bases from V and 5 bases from J, with 16 bases between. The V gene's germline CDR1 is LNHDA and CDR2 SQIVND (reference sequence). There are 14 residues in the CDR3. CDR3 DNA sequence: TGTGCCAGTAGTCCCCGACAGGGCGGGGACGAGCAGTACTTC. Amino acid sequence: CASSPRQGGDEQYF. Drawing the rest from reference TRBV19 and TRBJ2-7, the complete variable domain is DGGITQSPKYLFRKEGQNVTLSCEQNLNHDAMYWYRQDPGQGLRLIYYSQIVNDFQKGDIAEGYSVSREKKESFPLTVTSAQKNPTAFYLCASSPRQGGDEQYFGPGTRLTVT.

The V gene is TRBV29-1, the J gene TRBJ2-3; possible D gene TRBD2, 6 bases. V dropped 3 bases and J dropped 5 bases, with 12 bases sitting between them. The CDR3 is 13 residues long. Germline V lookup: CDR1 SQVTM, CDR2 ANQGSEA. The chain's CDR3 is CSVEGGSEDTQYF. In nucleotides, the CDR3 is TGCAGCGTTGAGGGGGGTTCAGAAGATACGCAGTATTTT.

This clone was seen more than once but under ten times. V usage is TRBV7-9 and J usage is TRBJ1-1; TRBD1 is a possible D gene (6 bases). From germline, CDR1 is SEHNR and CDR2 FQNEAQ (reference sequence). This CDR3 comprises 16 residues. V was clipped by 5 bases and J by 5 bases, with 21 bases between them. In DNA form, the CDR3 reads TGTGCCAGCAGCCCCCTTTTGGGCAGGGGTAGGACTGAAGCTTTCTTT. As protein: CASSPLLGRGRTEAFF. Combining the CDR3 with reference TRBV7-9 and TRBJ1-1 gives the whole variable domain DTGVSQNPRHKITKRGQNVTFRCDPISEHNRLYWYRQTLGQGPEFLTYFQNEAQLEKSRLLSDRFSAERPKGSFSTLEIQRTEQGDSAMYLCASSPLLGRGRTEAFFGQGTRLTVV.

A word on this clone: This CDR3 is also generated by other DNA sequences in the sample. The genes are TRBV28 and TRBJ1-2, with D perhaps TRBD1 (5 bases). V was trimmed by 3 bases and J by 4 bases, leaving 9 bases between them. Germline V gene data show CDR1 as MDHEN and CDR2 as SYDVKM. The CDR3 runs to 13 residues. The CDR3 DNA reads TGTGCCAGCAGTTTTGGGGGGGGCTATGGCTACACCTTC. Protein sequence: CASSFGGGYGYTF.